This T cell receptor beta chain emerged from a study of blood T cell repertoires in COVID-19. Sequenced by immunoSEQ multiplex PCR; TCRdb stores in-frame clones only, minus some. Altogether some 300,000 clones are present, 86% being singletons, with the ten largest covering about 4.2%. CDR1 is LNHDA and CDR2 is SQIVND in the germline V gene (reference sequence). The CDR3 runs 17 residues. Trimming pared 5 bases from V and 4 bases from J, leaving 21 bases between. The sequence was obtained from a man aged 30-40 years who had recovered from COVID-19. The gene calls are TRBV19 and TRBJ2-4, with a possible D match to TRBD2 (6 bases). Sequenced sample: PBMCs or T cells enriched from blood (not recorded which). In DNA, the CDR3 is TGTGCCAGTAGTCCCCGCTTAAGGAGGGGAGAAAAAAACATTCAGTACTTC. Residues: CASSPRLRRGEKNIQYF.